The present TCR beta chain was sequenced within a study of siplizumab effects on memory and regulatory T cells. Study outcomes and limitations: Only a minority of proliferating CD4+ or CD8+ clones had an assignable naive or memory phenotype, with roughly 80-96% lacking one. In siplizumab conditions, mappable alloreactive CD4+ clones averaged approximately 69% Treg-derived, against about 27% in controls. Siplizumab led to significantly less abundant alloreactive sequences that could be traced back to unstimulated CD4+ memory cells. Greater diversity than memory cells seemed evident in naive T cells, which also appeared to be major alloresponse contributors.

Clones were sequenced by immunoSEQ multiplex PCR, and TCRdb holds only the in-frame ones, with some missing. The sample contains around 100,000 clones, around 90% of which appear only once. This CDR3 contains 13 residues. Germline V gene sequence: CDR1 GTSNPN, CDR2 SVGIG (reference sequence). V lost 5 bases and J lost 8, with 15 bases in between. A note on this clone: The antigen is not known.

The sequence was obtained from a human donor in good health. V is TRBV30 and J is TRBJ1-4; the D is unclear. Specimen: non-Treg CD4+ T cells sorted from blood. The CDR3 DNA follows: TGTGCCTGGCTGAGGTCCCCGTCCGAAAAACTGTTTTTT. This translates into CAWLRSPSEKLFF.